This T cell receptor beta chain was obtained from a study of T cell responses to AZD1222 COVID-19 vaccine. Some clones are missing from TCRdb's copy, which holds only in-frame ones; the method was immunoSEQ multiplex PCR. The sample consists of some 190,000 clones, around 94% of them appearing once. The study's findings and limits: Regions left unmutated in variants are reportedly the target of nearly half of spike-specific TCRs.

A note on this clone: Its antigen remains unidentified.

The receptor's source is an adult in good health. Specimen: peripheral blood, collected on day 0 of AZD1222 vaccination.

The CDR3 here is CASSDGRGAAGANVLTF. CDR3 bases: TGTGCCAGCAGTGACGGCCGGGGGGCTGCTGGGGCCAACGTCCTGACTTTC. This chain links TRBV6-4 with TRBJ2-6, with D possibly TRBD2 on 7 matching bases. The CDR3 is made up of 17 amino acids. Germline V gives CDR1 MRHNA, CDR2 SNTAGT. Trimming removed 2 bases at V and 2 bases at J, with 13 bases between.